The 3 T cell receptor beta chains presented below share a single source sample, sequenced in a study of OX40 agonist ivuxolimab in advanced cancers. Assay used: immunoSEQ multiplex PCR; TCRdb lists only in-frame clones, some missing. The sample carries about 18,000 clones, approximately 85% recorded once. The sample consisted of CD4+ or CD8+ T cells sorted from blood, taken in a trial of the OX40 agonist ivuxolimab. Receptors originate from an adult with an advanced solid tumor such as melanoma, head and neck, liver or kidney cancer.

This chain joins TRBV4-1 and TRBJ1-1; 7 nucleotides match TRBD1. Germline V gene sequence: CDR1 MGHRA, CDR2 YSYEKL. The CDR3 consists of 15 residues. The V and J ends lost 0 bases and 1 base, in that order; junction bases with no gene match: 2. CDR3 nucleotide sequence: TGCGCCAGCAGCCAAGATGAGGGGGCGAACACTGAAGCTTTCTTT. As protein: CASSQDEGANTEAFF.

The chain combines TRBV28 with TRBJ1-3; D is undetermined. V lost 5 bases, J lost 2 bases, and 4 bases lay in between. This CDR3 contains 12 residues. Germline V lookup: CDR1 MDHEN, CDR2 SYDVKM. The DNA for the CDR3 is TGTGCCAGCAGTCCCACTGGAAACACCATATATTTT. Residues: CASSPTGNTIYF.

This chain links TRBV13 with TRBJ1-1, with no clear D. The CDR3 runs 13 residues. Germline CDR1 reads PRHDT; CDR2 reads FYEKMQ (reference sequence). V was cut by 2 bases and J by 1 base, with 5 bases left in between. This CDR3 is CASSLSENTEAFF. The CDR3 DNA reads as TGTGCCAGCAGCTTATCCGAGAACACTGAAGCTTTCTTT.